This T cell receptor beta chain was obtained from a study of Ad26.COV2.S vaccination and SARS-CoV-2 variants. Treatment in this sample: 15 to 20 received Ad26.COV2.S at low or high dose, single or two shots; about five received placebo; per-sample allocation not given. The study sampled participants on day 63 after the first vaccine or placebo injection. Regarding the study as a whole: Reportedly, after vaccination the spike-specific CD8+ and CD4+ T cell responses displayed substantial breadth.

As for this clone: Its antigen is not identified.

Libraries were prepared by immunoSEQ multiplex PCR; TCRdb keeps only in-frame clonotypes and omits some of them. The top ten hold less than 5.5% of the sample, which has around 450,000 clones, around 90% seen once. The V gene end was trimmed by 5 bases and the J gene end by 8 bases; junction bases not matched to a gene: 10. In germline, CDR1 is SEHNR, CDR2 FQNEAQ (reference sequence). The CDR3 totals 14 residues. The gene calls are TRBV7-9 and TRBJ2-5, with 8 bases aligning to TRBD1. Sequencing was performed on peripheral blood, taken in a trial of Ad26.COV2.S vaccine versus placebo. The sequence came from a person between 18 and 65 years old who received the Ad26.COV2.S COVID-19 vaccine or a placebo. CDR3 amino acids: CASSRSGQGVTQYF. The CDR3 DNA reads as TGTGCCAGCAGCAGAAGCGGACAGGGCGTAACCCAGTACTTC. The full variable domain, with the rest looked up from reference TRBV7-9 and TRBJ2-5, is DTGVSQNPRHKITKRGQNVTFRCDPISEHNRLYWYRQTLGQGPEFLTYFQNEAQLEKSRLLSDRFSAERPKGSFSTLEIQRTEQGDSAMYLCASSRSGQGVTQYFGPGTRLLVL.